These 17 T cell receptor beta chains originate from one sample sequenced in a study of siplizumab effects on memory and regulatory T cells. Clones were read by immunoSEQ multiplex PCR, and TCRdb kept only the in-frame ones, dropping some. This table has under 95,000 clones, around 94% appearing once. Sequencing was performed on non-Treg CD4+ T cells sorted from blood. The receptors come from a human donor in good health.

This chain uses TRBV5-1 with TRBJ2-5, with TRBD1 matching 7 bases. The V gene's germline CDR1 is SGHRS and CDR2 YFSETQ. The CDR3 has 14 residues. Losses at the gene ends were 4 bases for V and 9 bases for J; bases not matched to a gene: 12. CDR3 sequence reads: CASSVGSATGAQYF. The CDR3, as DNA: TGCGCCAGCAGCGTTGGGAGCGCTACAGGGGCCCAGTACTTC.

The chain recombines TRBV4-2 with TRBJ2-5, with TRBD2 identical over 10 bases. The CDR3 contains 16 residues. Germline V gene data show CDR1 as LGHNA and CDR2 as YNFKEQ. With 0 bases clipped from V and 9 bases from J, the junction kept 10 bases outside the gene matches. CDR3 coding DNA: TGTGCCAGCAGCCAAGAAACGACTAGCGGGTTGGGGGCCCAGTACTTC. It translates to CASSQETTSGLGAQYF.

J is TRBJ2-1 and V is TRBV19, with 7 nucleotides matching TRBD1. The V gene's germline CDR1 is LNHDA and CDR2 SQIVND (reference sequence). With V trimmed by 7 bases and J by 7 bases, 10 bases remained unmatched. The CDR3 has 14 residues. The CDR3 here is CASKPQGERNEQFF. For the CDR3, the DNA is TGTGCCAGTAAACCCCAGGGGGAGAGGAATGAGCAGTTCTTC.

The rearrangement uses TRBV28 and TRBJ1-1, with D uncertain. Germline assignment: CDR1 MDHEN and CDR2 SYDVKM. V gave up 3 bases and J gave up 3 bases, with 2 bases separating them. The CDR3 contains 11 residues. The CDR3 sequence is CASSLDTEAFF. In DNA, the CDR3 is TGTGCCAGCAGTTTGGACACTGAAGCTTTCTTT.

The CDR3 DNA reads TGTGCCTGGACTCTAGCGGGAGTAAGCCAAGAGACCCAGTACTTC. Translating it yields CAWTLAGVSQETQYF. This chain uses TRBV30 with TRBJ2-5; TRBD2 matches at 10 bases. The CDR3 runs to 15 residues. Germline V CDR1 and CDR2: GTSNPN, SVGIG (reference sequence). V shed 4 bases and J 1 base; nucleotides not matched to a gene: 6.

The chain couples TRBV30 to TRBJ2-2; a possible D gene is TRBD1 (5 bases). V lost 2 bases and J 0 bases, leaving 10 bases between the germline ends. The CDR3 totals 15 residues. In germline, CDR1 is GTSNPN, CDR2 SVGIG (reference sequence). The CDR3 loop reads CAWSIGRANTGELFF. The DNA of the CDR3 is TGTGCCTGGAGTATCGGCAGGGCGAACACCGGGGAGCTGTTTTTT.

V is TRBV18 and J is TRBJ2-2; TRBD1 aligns across 9 bases. The V gene's germline CDR1 is KGHSH and CDR2 LQKENI. The V gene end was trimmed by 2 bases and the J gene end by 4 bases; junction bases not matched to a gene: 2. The CDR3 runs to 15 residues. The CDR3 sequence: CASSPKTGGTGELFF. The CDR3 DNA follows: TGTGCCAGCTCACCAAAGACAGGGGGCACCGGGGAGCTGTTTTTT.

The J gene is TRBJ1-3, the V gene TRBV11-2, with D possibly matching TRBD1 (5 bases). The CDR3 contains 15 residues. V lost 1 base and J 4 bases, leaving 11 bases between the germline ends. Germline CDR1 is SGHAT and CDR2 is FQNNGV. CDR3: CASSLAGTKGNTIYF. The CDR3 DNA is TGTGCCAGCAGCTTAGCAGGGACGAAAGGAAACACCATATATTTT. Drawing the rest from reference TRBV11-2 and TRBJ1-3, the complete variable domain is EAGVAQSPRYKIIEKRQSVAFWCNPISGHATLYWYQQILGQGPKLLIQFQNNGVVDDSQLPKDRFSAERLKGVDSTLKIQPAKLEDSAVYLCASSLAGTKGNTIYFGEGSWLTVV.

In its sample, this clone was seen once. CDR3: CASSLTSGGYNEQFF. CDR3 sequence (DNA): TGTGCCAGCAGCTTAACGTCCGGGGGCTACAATGAGCAGTTCTTC. The genes are TRBV5-6 and TRBJ2-1, with D possibly TRBD2 on 6 matching bases. Germline CDR1 SGHDT, CDR2 YYEEEE. This CDR3 comprises 15 residues. Trimming took 2 bases from V and 3 from J, leaving 12 bases between them.

This CDR3 reads CAWSADRSQYF. The CDR3 DNA reads TGTGCCTGGAGTGCCGATCGGTCCCAGTACTTC. The chain uses TRBV30 and TRBJ2-5; unclear D gene. V dropped 1 base and J dropped 9 bases, with 9 bases sitting between them. The germline V gene encodes CDR1 GTSNPN and CDR2 SVGIG (reference sequence). This CDR3 comprises 11 residues.

This chain links TRBV6-5 with TRBJ2-7; D possibly matches TRBD1 or TRBD2 (7 bases each). Germline values: CDR1 MNHEY, CDR2 SVGAGI. The CDR3 has 13 residues. V was cut by 4 bases and J by 5 bases, with 12 bases left in between. CDR3 loop: CASSSAGGDEQYF. The DNA for the CDR3 is TGTGCCAGCAGTTCCGCAGGGGGGGACGAGCAGTACTTC.

The chain combines TRBV9 with TRBJ2-5; D is possibly TRBD1 or TRBD2 (5 bases each). Germline V gene data show CDR1 as SGDLS and CDR2 as YYNGEE. Trimming shortened V by 3 bases and J by 5 bases, and 11 bases separated the two germline ends. CDR3 length: 13 amino acids. The CDR3 reads CASSGRDAETQYF. CDR3 in DNA: TGTGCCAGCAGCGGCCGGGACGCCGAGACCCAGTACTTC.

The V call is TRBV7-8, the J call TRBJ2-7, with TRBD1 identical over 11 bases. V dropped 0 bases and J dropped 5; count of bases not matched to a gene: 6. CDR1 is SGHVS and CDR2 is FQNEAQ in the germline V gene. The CDR3 sequence is 16 residues long. The CDR3 spells CASSLARGTGGDEQYF. The CDR3 region has the DNA TGTGCCAGCAGCTTAGCGCGCGGGACAGGGGGAGACGAGCAGTACTTC.

The chain is built from TRBV5-1 and TRBJ2-5; no clear D. The CDR3 length is 12 residues. V was pared by 2 bases and J by 5 bases, with 7 bases between. CDR1 SGHRS and CDR2 YFSETQ come from the germline V gene. The CDR3 DNA reads TGCGCCAGCAGCTTCTCTCGCGAGACCCAGTACTTC. Translated: CASSFSRETQYF.

The chain has TRBV30 and TRBJ1-3, with D unclear. The CDR3 is 15 residues long. Germline V gene sequence: CDR1 GTSNPN, CDR2 SVGIG (reference sequence). Between the trimmed V and J ends, which lost 4 bases and 0 bases, there was a span of 13 bases. The CDR3 DNA reads as TGTGCCTGGACCGGACTGCCGGCCTCTGGAAACACCATATATTTT. As protein: CAWTGLPASGNTIYF.

The CDR3 DNA sequence: TGTGCCAGCAGCCGGGACGTAGGCTACGAGCAGTACTTC. Its protein is CASSRDVGYEQYF. The gene calls are TRBV6-5 and TRBJ2-7; either TRBD1 or TRBD2 may fit D (5 bases each). Trimming stripped 6 bases from V and 3 bases from J, with 12 bases between. This CDR3 has 13 residues. Germline V gives CDR1 MNHEY, CDR2 SVGAGI.

V is TRBV6-1 and J is TRBJ1-1; tentatively, D is TRBD1 (6 bases). The CDR3 extends over 13 amino acids. Germline V gene data show CDR1 as MNHNS and CDR2 as SASEGT. Trimming pared 3 bases from V and 4 bases from J, leaving 9 bases between. CDR3 residues: CASSDVGATEAFF. CDR3 nucleotides: TGTGCCAGCAGTGACGTGGGGGCCACTGAAGCTTTCTTT.